This record covers a single T cell receptor (beta chain). The antigen remains undetermined. This sample was included in a study of blood T cells in healthy people across ages. For the second PCR, which ran for about 7 to 11 cycles, a sample-barcoded 5' primer and a J-beta primer mix were used. MiXCR was run by TCRdb on the 5' RACE reads, yielding one entry per CDR3 protein. The sample contains about 1,400,000 distinct CDR3 sequences, around 59% of which appear only once. Points from the study as a whole: Diversity was higher, and naive CD4+ cells more numerous, in long-lived donors than in aged donors.

Drawn from each donor were approximately 9.5 milliliters of peripheral blood. The receptor's source is a young man in good health. The sequencing input was blood.

The CDR3 sequence: CASSLLTSGISYEQYF. CDR3 coding DNA: TGTGCCAGCAGCTTATTGACTAGCGGGATCTCCTACGAGCAGTACTTC. This chain joins TRBV7-9 and TRBJ2-7; 11 nucleotides match TRBD2. CDR1 and CDR2 from the germline V gene are SEHNR and FQNEAQ (reference sequence). The CDR3 totals 16 residues. Trimming at V came to 2 bases and at J to 0 bases, leaving 3 bases not matched to a gene. Together with reference TRBV7-9 and TRBJ2-7, the CDR3 gives the full variable domain: DTGVSQNPRHKITKRGQNVTFRCDPISEHNRLYWYRQTLGQGPEFLTYFQNEAQLEKSRLLSDRFSAERPKGSFSTLEIQRTEQGDSAMYLCASSLLTSGISYEQYFGPGTRLTVT.